The T cell receptor (beta chain) described here comes from a study of blood T cell repertoires in COVID-19. At the level of the study: T cells, B-cell-depleted T cells, or PBMCs supplied cDNA or gDNA.

Adults between about 18 and 89 years of age took part from some 25 US areas. The V and J ends lost 2 bases and 0 bases respectively, with 11 bases between them. Germline values: CDR1 GTSNPN, CDR2 SVGIG (reference sequence). The length of the CDR3 is 15 residues. Original handling: Scientists estimated how many nucleated cells there were by amplifying reference gene primers. TCRdb's copy holds only in-frame clones and misses some; the assay was immunoSEQ multiplex PCR. V and J calls and clone size are as listed in that table; D and trimming were resolved from the DNA. The sample consists of around 54,000 clones, approximately 80% of them appearing once.

Sequenced sample: PBMCs or T cells enriched from blood (not recorded which). This TCR derives from a woman between 45 and 65 years old with acute COVID-19. V and J are TRBV30 and TRBJ1-3, with D perhaps TRBD1 (5 bases). As DNA, the CDR3 is TGTGCCTGGAGTTTGGGGGGTTTCTCTGGAAACACCATATATTTT. The encoded protein is CAWSLGGFSGNTIYF.